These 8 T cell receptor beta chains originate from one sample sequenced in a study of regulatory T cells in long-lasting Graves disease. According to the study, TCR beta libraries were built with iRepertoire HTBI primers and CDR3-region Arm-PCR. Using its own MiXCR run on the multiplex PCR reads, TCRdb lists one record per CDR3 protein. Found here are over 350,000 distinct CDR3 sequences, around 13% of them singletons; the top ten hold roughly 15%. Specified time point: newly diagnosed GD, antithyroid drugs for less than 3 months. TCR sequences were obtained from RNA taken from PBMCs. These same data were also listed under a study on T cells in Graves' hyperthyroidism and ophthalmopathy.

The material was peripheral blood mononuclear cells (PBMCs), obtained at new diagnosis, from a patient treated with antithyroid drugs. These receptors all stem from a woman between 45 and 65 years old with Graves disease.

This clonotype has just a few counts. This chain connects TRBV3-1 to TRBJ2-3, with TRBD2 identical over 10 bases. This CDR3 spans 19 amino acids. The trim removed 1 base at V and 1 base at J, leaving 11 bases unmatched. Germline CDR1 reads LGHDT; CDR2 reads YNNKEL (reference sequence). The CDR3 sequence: CASSQARTSGGAGTDTQYF. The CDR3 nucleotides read TGTGCCAGCAGCCAAGCCCGGACTAGCGGAGGGGCGGGCACAGATACGCAGTATTTT.

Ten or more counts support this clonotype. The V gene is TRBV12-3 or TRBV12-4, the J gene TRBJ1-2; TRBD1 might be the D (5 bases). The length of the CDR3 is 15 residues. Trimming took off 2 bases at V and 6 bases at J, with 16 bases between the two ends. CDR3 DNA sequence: TGTGCCAGCAGTTTATGGGGAATGGGGGGTAATGGCTACACCTTC. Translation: CASSLWGMGGNGYTF.

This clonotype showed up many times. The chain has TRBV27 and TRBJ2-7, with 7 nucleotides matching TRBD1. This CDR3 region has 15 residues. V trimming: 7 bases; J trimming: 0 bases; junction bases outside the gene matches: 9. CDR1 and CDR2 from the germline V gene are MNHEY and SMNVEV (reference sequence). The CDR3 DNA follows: TGTGCCAGCACCACCTTGGCAGGGGGCTCCTACGAGCAGTACTTC. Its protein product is CASTTLAGGSYEQYF.

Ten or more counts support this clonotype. CDR3 coding DNA: TGTGCCAGCAGCACAGACACAGATACGCAGTATTTT. Its protein product is CASSTDTDTQYF. The chain employs TRBV11-2 and TRBJ2-3; D not certain. Trimming removed 5 bases at V and 2 bases at J, with 5 bases between. The CDR3 has 12 residues. Germline assignment: CDR1 SGHAT and CDR2 FQNNGV.

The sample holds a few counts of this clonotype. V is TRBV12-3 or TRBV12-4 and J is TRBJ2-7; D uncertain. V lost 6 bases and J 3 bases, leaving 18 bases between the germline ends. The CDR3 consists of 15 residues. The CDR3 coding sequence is TGTGCCAGCAGCCCTCTGATAGGGCCCGGCTACGAGCAGTACTTC. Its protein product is CASSPLIGPGYEQYF.

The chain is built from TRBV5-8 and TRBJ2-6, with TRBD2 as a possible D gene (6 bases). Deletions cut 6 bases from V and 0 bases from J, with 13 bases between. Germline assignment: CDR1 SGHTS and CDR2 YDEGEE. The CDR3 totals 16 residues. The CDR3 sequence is CASNSGGTSGANVLTF. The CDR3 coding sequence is TGTGCCAGCAACTCCGGGGGTACCTCTGGGGCCAACGTCCTGACTTTC.

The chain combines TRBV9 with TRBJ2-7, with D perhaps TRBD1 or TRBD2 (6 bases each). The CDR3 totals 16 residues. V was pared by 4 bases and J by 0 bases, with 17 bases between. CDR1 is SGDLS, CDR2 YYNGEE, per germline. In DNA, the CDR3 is TGTGCCAGCAGCTCCGAGGGGGGAGAGAGCTCCTACGAGCAGTACTTC. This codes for CASSSEGGESSYEQYF.

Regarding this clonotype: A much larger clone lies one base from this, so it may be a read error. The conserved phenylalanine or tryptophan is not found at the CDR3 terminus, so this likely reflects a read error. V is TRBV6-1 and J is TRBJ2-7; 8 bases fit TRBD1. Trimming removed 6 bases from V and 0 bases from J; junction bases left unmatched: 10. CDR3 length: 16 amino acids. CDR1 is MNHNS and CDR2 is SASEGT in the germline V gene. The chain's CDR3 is CASRRTGTGDSYEQYS. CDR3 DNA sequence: TGTGCCAGCAGACGCACCGGGACAGGAGACTCCTACGAGCAGTACTCC.